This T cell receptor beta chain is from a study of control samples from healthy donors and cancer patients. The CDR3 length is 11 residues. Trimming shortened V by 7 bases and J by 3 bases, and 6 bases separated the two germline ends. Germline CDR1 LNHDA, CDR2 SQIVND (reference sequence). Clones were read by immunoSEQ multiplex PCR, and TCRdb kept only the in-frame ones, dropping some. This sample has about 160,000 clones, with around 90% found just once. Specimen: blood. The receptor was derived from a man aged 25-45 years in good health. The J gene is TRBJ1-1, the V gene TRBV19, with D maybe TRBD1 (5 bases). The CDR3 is CASTGYTEAFF. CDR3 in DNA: TGTGCCAGTACAGGGTACACTGAAGCTTTCTTT. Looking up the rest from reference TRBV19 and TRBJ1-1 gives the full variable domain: DGGITQSPKYLFRKEGQNVTLSCEQNLNHDAMYWYRQDPGQGLRLIYYSQIVNDFQKGDIAEGYSVSREKKESFPLTVTSAQKNPTAFYLCASTGYTEAFFGQGTRLTVV.